A single T cell receptor (beta chain) is shown here with its context. Assay used: immunoSEQ multiplex PCR; TCRdb lists only in-frame clones, some missing. The sample lists around 30,000 clones; around nine tenths were seen once. This record comes from a study of T cell changes during pregnancy in multiple sclerosis. The J segment lost 4 bases and the V segment lost 5 bases, leaving 5 bases of the junction unmatched. CDR1 is SSHAT, CDR2 FNYEAQ, per germline (reference sequence). The CDR3 runs to 14 residues. The sample here was CD8+ T cells from peripheral blood mononuclear cells, taken in the first trimester of pregnancy. The V call is TRBV7-7, the J call TRBJ2-1; 7 nucleotides agree with TRBD1. The origin of this receptor is a female donor with multiple sclerosis, enrolled in a pregnancy study. This CDR3 is CASSPRDSYNEQFF. CDR3 nucleotides: TGTGCCAGCAGCCCACGGGACAGTTACAATGAGCAGTTCTTC.